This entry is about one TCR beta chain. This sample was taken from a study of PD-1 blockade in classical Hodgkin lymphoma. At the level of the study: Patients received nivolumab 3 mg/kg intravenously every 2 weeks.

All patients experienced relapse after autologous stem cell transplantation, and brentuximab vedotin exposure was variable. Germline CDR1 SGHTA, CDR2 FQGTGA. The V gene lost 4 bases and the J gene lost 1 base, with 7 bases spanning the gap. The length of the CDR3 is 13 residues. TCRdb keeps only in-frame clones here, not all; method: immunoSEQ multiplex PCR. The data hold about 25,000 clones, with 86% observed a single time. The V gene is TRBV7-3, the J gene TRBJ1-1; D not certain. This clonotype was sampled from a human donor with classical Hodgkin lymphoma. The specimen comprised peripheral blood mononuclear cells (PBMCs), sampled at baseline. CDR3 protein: CASSSDANTEAFF. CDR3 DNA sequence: TGTGCCAGCAGCTCGGACGCGAACACTGAAGCTTTCTTT.